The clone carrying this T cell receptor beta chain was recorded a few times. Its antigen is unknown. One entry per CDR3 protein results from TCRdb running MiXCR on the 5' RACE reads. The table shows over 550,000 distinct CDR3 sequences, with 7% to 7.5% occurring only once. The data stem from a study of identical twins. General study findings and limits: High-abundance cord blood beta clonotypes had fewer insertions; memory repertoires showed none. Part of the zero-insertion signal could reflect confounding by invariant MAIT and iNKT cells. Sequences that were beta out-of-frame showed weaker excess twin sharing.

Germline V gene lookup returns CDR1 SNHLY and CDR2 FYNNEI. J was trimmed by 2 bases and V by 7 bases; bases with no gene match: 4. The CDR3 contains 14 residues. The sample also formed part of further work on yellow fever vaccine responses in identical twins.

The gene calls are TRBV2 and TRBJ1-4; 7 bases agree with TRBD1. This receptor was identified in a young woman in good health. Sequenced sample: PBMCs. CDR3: CASKPGQTNEKLFF. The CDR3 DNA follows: TGTGCCAGCAAGCCGGGACAGACTAATGAAAAACTGTTTTTT. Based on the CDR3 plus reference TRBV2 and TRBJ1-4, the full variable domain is EPEVTQTPSHQVTQMGQEVILRCVPISNHLYFYWYRQILGQKVEFLVSFYNNEISEKSEIFDDQFSVERPDGSNFTLKIRSTKLEDSAMYFCASKPGQTNEKLFFGSGTQLSVL.